These T cell receptor beta chains were read from a single sample in a study of blood T cells in healthy people across ages. TCRdb passed the 5' RACE reads through MiXCR, listing each CDR3 protein once. The sample shows over 1,500,000 distinct CDR3 sequences, 35% to 50% of them seen only once. The sample consisted of blood. Receptors originate from a human donor in good health. Both conserved end residues are part of each CDR3. The D gene is left open where the match is weak. A clone size is listed for some rows: how often the clone was seen (once, few, many), or a class if it is expanded.

TRBV5-1	TRBJ1-6	NA	NA	CASSTLGEYNSPLHF	TGCGCCAGCAGCACCCTCGGAGAGTATAATTCACCCCTCCACTTT
TRBV6-1	TRBJ2-1	NA	TRBD1	CASSEQDRVPNEQFF	TGTGCCAGCAGTGAACAGGACAGGGTCCCGAATGAGCAGTTCTTC
TRBV7-2	TRBJ2-5	many	NA	CASSLVVKETQYF	TGTGCCAGCAGCTTAGTGGTTAAAGAGACCCAGTACTTC
TRBV5-6	TRBJ2-7	NA	NA	CASGHKGSHEQYF	TGTGCCAGCGGACACAAAGGGTCCCACGAGCAGTACTTC
TRBV2	TRBJ2-5	few	TRBD2	CASRPRTIGGETQYF	TGTGCCAGCAGACCTAGGACCATCGGGGGGGAGACCCAGTACTTC
TRBV10-3	TRBJ2-1	few	TRBD2	CAIRGLPYNEQFF	TGTGCCATCAGGGGACTACCCTACAATGAGCAGTTCTTC
TRBV12-3/TRBV12-4	TRBJ1-5	NA	NA	CASSRSPLSNQPQHF	TGTGCCAGCAGCCGGTCACCGTTGAGCAATCAGCCCCAGCATTTT
TRBV6-6	TRBJ2-7	NA	NA	CASSIGTHEQYF	TGTGCCAGCAGTATAGGGACCCACGAGCAGTACTTC
TRBV12-5	TRBJ1-4	NA	NA	CASGLVLSGTPATNEKLFF	TGTGCTAGTGGTTTGGTACTGAGTGGGACCCCTGCAACTAATGAAAAACTGTTTTTT
TRBV5-4	TRBJ2-5	NA	NA	CASSPSGGARQETQYF	TGTGCCAGCAGCCCGTCCGGAGGGGCTAGACAAGAGACCCAGTACTTC
TRBV7-9	TRBJ1-2	NA	NA	CASSSLGLPYGYTF	TGTGCCAGCAGCTCCCTGGGACTCCCCTATGGCTACACCTTC
TRBV20-1	TRBJ1-2	once	NA	CSAGGQIQDYGYTF	TGCAGTGCCGGGGGGCAGATACAAGACTATGGCTACACCTTC
TRBV12-5	TRBJ1-1	few	NA	CASGQIENTEAFF	TGTGCTAGTGGTCAAATCGAGAACACTGAAGCTTTCTTT
TRBV6-1	TRBJ2-3	few	TRBD1	CASRSRTGTGGWTDTQYF	TGTGCCAGCAGGTCAAGGACCGGGACAGGGGGGTGGACAGATACGCAGTATTTT
TRBV20-1	TRBJ2-5	few	TRBD2	CSALTSGEKTQYF	TGCAGTGCATTGACTAGCGGGGAGAAGACCCAGTACTTC
TRBV29-1	TRBJ2-5	few	NA	CSVGQTSKETQYF	TGCAGCGTCGGTCAGACATCGAAAGAGACCCAGTACTTC
TRBV15	TRBJ1-1	few	NA	CATLREPNTEAFF	TGTGCCACCCTCAGGGAACCGAACACTGAAGCTTTCTTT
TRBV7-6	TRBJ2-2	NA	TRBD1	CASTPSGTENTGELFF	TGTGCCAGCACCCCCTCCGGGACAGAGAACACCGGGGAGCTGTTTTTT
TRBV10-3	TRBJ1-5	few	NA	CAISEGSQPQHF	TGTGCCATCAGTGAGGGGAGTCAGCCCCAGCATTTT
TRBV12-3/TRBV12-4	TRBJ1-1	NA	NA	CASSFGELNTEAFF	TGTGCCAGCAGTTTTGGGGAACTGAACACTGAAGCTTTCTTT
TRBV5-6	TRBJ1-2	NA	NA	CASSLAPERTLFGYTF	TGTGCCAGCAGCTTGGCGCCGGAGCGGACGTTATTTGGCTACACCTTC
TRBV6-5	TRBJ2-1	NA	TRBD1	CASTNGGQVQFF	TGTGCCAGCACCAACGGAGGACAGGTGCAGTTCTTC
TRBV4-1	TRBJ2-5	few	TRBD1	CASSQEPGTEHQETQYF	TGCGCCAGCAGCCAGGAACCTGGGACAGAGCACCAAGAGACCCAGTACTTC
TRBV7-2	TRBJ2-7	few	NA	CASSHQKGGTYEQYF	TGTGCCAGCAGCCATCAGAAAGGGGGAACCTACGAGCAGTACTTC